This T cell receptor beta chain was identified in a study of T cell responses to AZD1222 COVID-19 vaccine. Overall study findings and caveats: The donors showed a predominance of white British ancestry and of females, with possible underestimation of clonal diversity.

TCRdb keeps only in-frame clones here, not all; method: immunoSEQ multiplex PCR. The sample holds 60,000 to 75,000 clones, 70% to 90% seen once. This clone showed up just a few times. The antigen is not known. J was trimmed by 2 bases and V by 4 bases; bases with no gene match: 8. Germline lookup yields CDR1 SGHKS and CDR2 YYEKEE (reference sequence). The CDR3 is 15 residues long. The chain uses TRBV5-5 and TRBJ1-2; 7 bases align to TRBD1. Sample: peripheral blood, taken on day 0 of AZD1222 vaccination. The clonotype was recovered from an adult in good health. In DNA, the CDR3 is TGTGCCAGCAGCCCCTGGGGACAGACAAACTATGGCTACACCTTC. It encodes CASSPWGQTNYGYTF.